These 10 T cell receptor beta chains share one sample of origin, sequenced in a study of blood T cell repertoires in COVID-19. TCRdb keeps only in-frame clones here, not all; method: immunoSEQ multiplex PCR. The profile shows hundreds of thousands of clones, around 89% of them singletons. Sequenced sample: peripheral blood. These TCRs come from a man aged 40-55 years with acute or convalescent COVID-19.

The chain couples TRBV7-6 to TRBJ2-1; D may be TRBD2 (5 bases). Germline loops: CDR1 SGHVS, CDR2 FNYEAQ. Trimming removed 1 base at V and 5 bases at J, with 12 bases between. The CDR3 is made up of 15 amino acids. CDR3 nucleotide sequence: TGTGCCAGCAGCTTAGGGTCTAGCCTGAACAATGAGCAGTTCTTC. Translated, it gives CASSLGSSLNNEQFF.

This chain links TRBV19 with TRBJ1-1; 9 bases are shared with TRBD1. This CDR3 region has 12 residues. V shed 8 bases, J shed 11 bases, and the junction held 9 bases outside the gene matches. The germline V gene encodes CDR1 LNHDA and CDR2 SQIVND (reference sequence). CDR3 region: CASGYRDREAFF. CDR3 nucleotide sequence: TGTGCCAGTGGATACCGGGACAGGGAGGCTTTCTTT. Supplemented by reference TRBV19 and TRBJ1-1, the full variable domain reads DGGITQSPKYLFRKEGQNVTLSCEQNLNHDAMYWYRQDPGQGLRLIYYSQIVNDFQKGDIAEGYSVSREKKESFPLTVTSAQKNPTAFYLCASGYRDREAFFGQGTRLTVV.

The rearrangement links TRBV27 to TRBJ2-7; D gene unclear. This CDR3 has 12 amino acids. Between the trimmed V and J ends, which lost 4 bases and 0 bases, there was a span of 4 bases. Germline CDR1 reads MNHEY; CDR2 reads SMNVEV (reference sequence). CDR3 sequence: CASSYSSYEQYF. In DNA, the CDR3 is TGTGCCAGCAGTTACAGCTCCTACGAGCAGTACTTC.

In its sample, this clone was seen a few times. The chain has TRBV4-2 and TRBJ1-5, with D possibly being TRBD1 (5 bases). Germline CDR1 reads LGHNA; CDR2 reads YNFKEQ. This CDR3 is built from 16 residues. With 5 bases removed from V and 3 bases from J, the gap between germline ends came to 17 bases. CDR3 region: CASSTRSDISNQPQHF. The DNA for the CDR3 is TGTGCCAGCAGCACCCGATCGGACATATCCAATCAGCCCCAGCATTTT.

The V call is TRBV6-5, the J call TRBJ2-1; possible D gene TRBD2, 6 bases. CDR1 and CDR2 (germline): MNHEY, SVGAGI. The CDR3 loop spans 15 amino acids. The V gene lost 5 bases and the J gene lost 0 bases, with 11 bases spanning the gap. The DNA for the CDR3 is TGTGCCAGCAGTCTCGGGGGAACCTCCTACAATGAGCAGTTCTTC. It specifies CASSLGGTSYNEQFF.

The V and J genes are TRBV5-1 and TRBJ2-7, with 9 nucleotides matching TRBD2. The V gene end was trimmed by 6 bases and the J gene end by 4 bases; junction bases not matched to a gene: 8. The CDR3 has 14 amino acids. From germline, CDR1 is SGHRS and CDR2 YFSETQ. CDR3 sequence: CASKKVAGVYEQYF. The CDR3 DNA reads TGCGCCAGCAAAAAGGTAGCGGGGGTTTACGAGCAGTACTTC. Full variable domain (outside the CDR3, taken from reference TRBV5-1 and TRBJ2-7): KAGVTQTPRYLIKTRGQQVTLSCSPISGHRSVSWYQQTPGQGLQFLFEYFSETQRNKGNFPGRFSGRQFSNSRSEMNVSTLELGDSALYLCASKKVAGVYEQYFGPGTRLTVT.

This chain joins TRBV4-3 and TRBJ2-3; 8 nucleotides match TRBD1. Losses at the gene ends were 1 base for V and 5 bases for J; bases not matched to a gene: 5. Looked up from germline, CDR1 is LGHNA and CDR2 is YSLEER. The CDR3 extends over 15 amino acids. CDR3 amino acids: CASSQGQGALDTQYF. CDR3 in DNA: TGCGCCAGCAGCCAAGGGCAGGGGGCACTAGATACGCAGTATTTT.

This chain joins TRBV7-9 and TRBJ1-2, with D hard to call. CDR1 and CDR2 (germline): SEHNR, FQNEAQ (reference sequence). V was cut by 1 base and J by 8 bases, with 8 bases left in between. The CDR3 has 12 residues. CDR3 sequence (DNA): TGTGCCAGCAGCTTAGAATCCGGGGGCTACACCTTC. Protein product: CASSLESGGYTF.

Note on this clone: The germline gene is not matched at one end of the junction; a read error may be the cause. The chain uses TRBV7-6 and TRBJ1-3; 7 bases fit TRBD1. This CDR3 is built from 17 residues. CDR1 is SGHVS, CDR2 FNYEAQ, per germline. DNA of the CDR3: TGTGCCAGCAGCGTAGCACCGGGACAGATCTCTGGAAACACCATATATTTT. Protein: CASSVAPGQISGNTIYF.

The genes are TRBV4-1 and TRBJ2-1, with TRBD1 identical over 7 bases. The CDR3 is 17 residues long. Trimming at V came to 4 bases and at J to 5 bases, leaving 14 bases not matched to a gene. Germline CDR1 MGHRA, CDR2 YSYEKL. This CDR3 is CASSLELGQAYHNEQFF. The CDR3, as DNA: TGCGCCAGCAGCCTCGAACTAGGACAGGCATATCACAATGAGCAGTTCTTC.